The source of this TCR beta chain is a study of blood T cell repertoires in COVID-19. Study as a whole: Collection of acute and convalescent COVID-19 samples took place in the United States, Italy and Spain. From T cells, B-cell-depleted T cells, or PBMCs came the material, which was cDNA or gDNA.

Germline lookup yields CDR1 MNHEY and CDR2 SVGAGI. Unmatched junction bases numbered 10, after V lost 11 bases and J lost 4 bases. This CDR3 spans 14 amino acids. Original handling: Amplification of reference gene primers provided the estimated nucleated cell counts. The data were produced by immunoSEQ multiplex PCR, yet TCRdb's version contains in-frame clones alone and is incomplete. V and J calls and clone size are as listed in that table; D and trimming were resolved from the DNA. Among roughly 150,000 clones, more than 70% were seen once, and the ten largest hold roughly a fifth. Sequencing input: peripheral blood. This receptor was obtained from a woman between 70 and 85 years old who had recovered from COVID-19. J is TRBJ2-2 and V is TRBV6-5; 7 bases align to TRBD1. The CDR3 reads CASTGDGVTGELFF. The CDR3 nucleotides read TGTGCCTCTACAGGGGACGGGGTCACCGGGGAGCTGTTTTTT.